This T cell receptor (beta chain) came from a study of cytomegalovirus exposure and HLA in healthy donors. Generated by immunoSEQ multiplex PCR, the TCRdb table keeps only in-frame clones and is missing some. This sample carries about 120,000 clones, approximately 95% of them seen once, and the ten largest clones take around 1.7%. The V gene's germline CDR1 is SNHLY and CDR2 FYNNEI. Trimming shortened V by 2 bases and J by 6 bases, and 13 bases separated the two germline ends. The CDR3 consists of 14 residues. This TCR came from a man between 18 and 29 years old in good health and CMV-seronegative. Sample: PBMCs. This chain connects TRBV2 to TRBJ1-1; a weak D match, TRBD1 (6 bases). The CDR3 DNA sequence: TGTGCCAGCAGTGAATTTCGGGGGGCCCCTGAAGCTTTCTTT. Amino acid sequence: CASSEFRGAPEAFF.